This T cell receptor (beta chain) was sequenced for a study of blood T cells in healthy people across ages. A second 7 to 11 cycle PCR used barcoded and J-beta primers. TCRdb called the 5' RACE reads again in MiXCR, with one record for every CDR3 protein. This sample has roughly 1.5 million distinct CDR3 sequences, with roughly 43% found just once. J gave up 6 bases and V 3 bases, and 12 bases lay outside the gene matches. Per the germline V gene, CDR1 is DFQATT and CDR2 is SNEGSKA (reference sequence). The CDR3 totals 15 residues. Material for sequencing was blood. The receptor comes from a woman under 30 in good health. The V gene is TRBV20-1, the J gene TRBJ1-1; 8 bases agree with TRBD1. CDR3 DNA sequence: TGCAGTGCTAGCCGTCCTTATCAGGGGGCCCCTGAAGCTTTCTTT. Translated: CSASRPYQGAPEAFF.